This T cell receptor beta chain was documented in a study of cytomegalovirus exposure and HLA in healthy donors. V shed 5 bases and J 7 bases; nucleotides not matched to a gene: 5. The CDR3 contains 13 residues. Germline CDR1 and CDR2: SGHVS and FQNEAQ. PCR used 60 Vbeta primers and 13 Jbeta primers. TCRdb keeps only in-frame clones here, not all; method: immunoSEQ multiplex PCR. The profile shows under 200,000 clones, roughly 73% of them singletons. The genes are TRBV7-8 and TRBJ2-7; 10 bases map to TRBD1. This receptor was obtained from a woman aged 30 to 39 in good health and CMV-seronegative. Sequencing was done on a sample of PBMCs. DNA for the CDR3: TGTGCCAGCAGCACGACAGGGGGCGAAGAGCAGTACTTC. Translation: CASSTTGGEEQYF.